Each of the 15 T cell receptor beta chains below was sequenced from the same sample in a study of blood T cells in healthy people across ages (dated by TCRdb to 2014 to 2015). Library preparation was by 5' RACE. The sample was run on an Illumina HiSeq 2500. A second roughly 6 to 12 cycle PCR used a sample-barcoded 5' primer and a J-beta primer mix. TCRdb applied fastp at Q25 and MiXCR to the public reads, then kept only in-frame beta chains. Entries are consolidated by CDR3 protein sequence, retaining the most common genes and DNA. The sample data list over 700,000 distinct CDR3 sequences, and around 25% of these were observed just once. 9.4% of the sample lies in the top ten. This sample also belongs to another study, concerning T cells of mothers and their children.

The sequencing sample was made of blood. The receptors here all came from a boy aged 5-17 years in good health.

This clonotype was picked up one time. The CDR3 spells CASSGSGRGNNEQFF. The DNA of the CDR3 is TGTGCCAGCAGCGGTAGCGGGAGAGGAAACAATGAGCAGTTCTTC. This chain joins TRBV6-2 or TRBV6-3 and TRBJ2-1, with 9 nucleotides matching TRBD2. There are 15 residues in the CDR3. V shed 6 bases and J 5 bases; nucleotides not matched to a gene: 8. Germline CDR1 reads MNHEY; CDR2 reads SVGEGT.

The chain links TRBV2 to TRBJ2-1; TRBD1 aligns across 7 bases. The CDR3 is 13 amino acids. The junction had 9 bases not matched to a gene; V was cut back by 8 bases and J by 8 bases. From germline, CDR1 is SNHLY and CDR2 FYNNEI. DNA of the CDR3: TGTGCCAGCGATGACAGGGCAATCGATGAGCAGTTCTTC. Translating gives CASDDRAIDEQFF.

V and J are TRBV12-3 or TRBV12-4 and TRBJ2-7; 9 nucleotides match TRBD1. V was clipped by 5 bases and J by 3 bases; unmatched bases: 8. The CDR3 sequence is 15 residues long. The CDR3 region is CASSQGTGIVYEQYF. CDR3 DNA: TGTGCCAGCAGTCAAGGGACAGGGATCGTCTACGAGCAGTACTTC.

The chain carries TRBV21-1 and TRBJ2-4; TRBD1 reflects the table's D call only, with no check against the DNA. TRBV21-1 is an annotated pseudogene. The CDR3 loop spans 20 amino acids. The CDR3 DNA reads TGTGCCAGCAGTAGAGTCCGGGACAGATGGAGTTTGCGAGCCAAAAACATTCAGTACTTC. Translation gives CASSRVRDRWSLRAKNIQYF.

This clonotype has more than one count but fewer than ten. The chain carries TRBV27 and TRBJ2-4; possible D gene TRBD1, 6 bases. V was pared by 4 bases and J by 0 bases, with 16 bases between. This CDR3 has 17 amino acids. CDR1 is MNHEY and CDR2 is SMNVEV in the germline V gene (reference sequence). CDR3 DNA sequence: TGTGCCAGCAGTTCCGGGGAGACAGGCGTAGCCAAAAACATTCAGTACTTC. Translated: CASSSGETGVAKNIQYF.

The chain combines TRBV20-1 with TRBJ2-1; 8 nucleotides align to TRBD2. Losses at the gene ends were 3 bases for V and 3 bases for J; bases not matched to a gene: 4. The germline CDR1 and CDR2 sequences are DFQATT and SNEGSKA (reference sequence). The CDR3 has 14 residues. In nucleotides, the CDR3 is TGCAGTGCTAGTAACCGGGGGGGCTACAATGAGCAGTTCTTC. This codes for CSASNRGGYNEQFF.

This clonotype was recorded a few times. The J gene is TRBJ2-6, the V gene TRBV27; 7 nucleotides align to TRBD1. The CDR3 has 19 amino acids. After removal of 4 bases from V and 0 bases from J, the junction contained 12 bases not matched to a gene. Germline V gene sequence: CDR1 MNHEY, CDR2 SMNVEV (reference sequence). Here the CDR3 DNA reads TGTGCCAGCAGTTCAACTCAGGGGGATTTTATCTCTGGGGCCAACGTCCTGACTTTC. It is translated as CASSSTQGDFISGANVLTF.

This clonotype was detected ten times or more. The chain combines TRBV29-1 with TRBJ2-5, with no clear D. Germline V CDR1 and CDR2: SQVTM, ANQGSEA. V lost 7 bases and J 0 bases, leaving 9 bases between the germline ends. This CDR3 is built from 12 residues. The CDR3 DNA is TGCAGCGGGACGGGCTACCAAGAGACCCAGTACTTC. Amino acids: CSGTGYQETQYF.

V is TRBV7-2 and J is TRBJ2-7, with D tentatively TRBD1 or TRBD2 (5 bases each). Deletions cut 3 bases from V and 3 bases from J, with 12 bases between. The germline V gene has CDR1 SGHTA and CDR2 FQGNSA. This CDR3 has 14 amino acids. The CDR3, as DNA: TGTGCCAGCAGCTTCCCGGGACGGATCTACGAGCAGTACTTC. Translating gives CASSFPGRIYEQYF.

The chain has TRBV7-8 and TRBJ2-7, with no clear D. The V gene lost 7 bases and the J gene lost 4 bases, with 35 bases spanning the gap. Germline V gives CDR1 SGHVS, CDR2 FQNEAQ. The length of the CDR3 is 20 residues. Written as DNA, the CDR3 is TGTGCCAGCACCCTCCGGTCGGCAGGCCTCCATGCTCCTCGTGGGTACGAGCAGTACTTC. Translating it yields CASTLRSAGLHAPRGYEQYF.

This rearrangement joins TRBV6-2 or TRBV6-3 to TRBJ2-5; TRBD1 aligns across 9 bases. The CDR3 loop spans 14 amino acids. The germline gives CDR1 MNHEY, CDR2 SVGEGT. Losses at the gene ends were 2 bases for V and 9 bases for J; bases not matched to a gene: 7. CDR3 loop: CASSYQDRGEAQYF. CDR3 coding DNA: TGTGCCAGCAGTTACCAAGACAGGGGGGAGGCCCAGTACTTC.

This clonotype was found a few times. The rearrangement uses TRBV5-1 and TRBJ2-1; 9 nucleotides align to TRBD1. TRBJ2-5 matches the DNA end more closely, so the J call is doubtful. Germline CDR1 is SGHRS and CDR2 is YFSETQ. CDR3 length: 16 amino acids. CDR3 bases: TGCGCCAGCAGCTTCACGACCGGGACAGGGCTAGAGACCCAGTACTTC. Its protein product is CASSFTTGTGLETQYF.

The chain uses TRBV4-1 and TRBJ2-5; D remains unclear. The DNA end is a closer match to TRBJ2-7, so the J assignment may be wrong. Germline-derived CDR1 and CDR2 are MGHRA and YSYEKL. The CDR3 consists of 14 residues. CDR3 DNA sequence: TGCGCCAGCAGCCAAGATATGGGGTACTACGAGCAGTACTTC. Its protein is CASSQDMGYYEQYF.

In the case of this clonotype: A junction boundary mismatches the germline segment, possibly from a read error. The rearrangement uses TRBV12-3 or TRBV12-4 and TRBJ2-7, with 11 positions matching TRBD2. The CDR3 has 15 residues. For the CDR3, the DNA is TGTGCCAGCAGCTTAGCGGGGGGGAGGGGTTACGAGCAGTACTTC. Encoded protein: CASSLAGGRGYEQYF.

This chain joins TRBV12-5 and TRBJ1-4; 9 bases map to TRBD1. From germline, CDR1 is LGHNT and CDR2 FRNRAP. The CDR3 extends over 14 amino acids. J lost 8 bases, V lost 7 bases, and 8 bases had no gene match. The CDR3 nucleotides read TGTGCTAGTGACCCACAGGGGGCGAGGGAAAAACTGTTTTTT. This sequence encodes CASDPQGAREKLFF. The complete variable domain, with remaining parts taken from reference TRBV12-5 and TRBJ1-4, reads DARVTQTPRHKVTEMGQEVTMRCQPILGHNTVFWYRQTMMQGLELLAYFRNRAPLDDSGMPKDRFSAEMPDATLATLKIQPSEPRDSAVYFCASDPQGAREKLFFGSGTQLSVL.